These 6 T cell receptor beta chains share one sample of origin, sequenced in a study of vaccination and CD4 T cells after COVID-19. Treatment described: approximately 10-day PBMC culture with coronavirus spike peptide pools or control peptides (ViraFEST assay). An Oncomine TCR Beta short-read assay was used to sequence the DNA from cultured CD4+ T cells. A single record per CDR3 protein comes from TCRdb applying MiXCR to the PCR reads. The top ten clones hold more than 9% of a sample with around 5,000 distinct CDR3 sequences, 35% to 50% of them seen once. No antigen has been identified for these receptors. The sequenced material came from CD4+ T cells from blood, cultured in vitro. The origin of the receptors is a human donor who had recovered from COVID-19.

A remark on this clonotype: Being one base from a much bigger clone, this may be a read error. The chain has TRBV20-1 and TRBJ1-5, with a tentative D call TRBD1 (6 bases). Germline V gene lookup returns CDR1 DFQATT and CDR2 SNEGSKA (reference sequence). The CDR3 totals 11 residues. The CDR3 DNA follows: TGCGGTGCTAGCAAGGGGGAAGGGCAGCATTTT. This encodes CGASKGEGQHF.

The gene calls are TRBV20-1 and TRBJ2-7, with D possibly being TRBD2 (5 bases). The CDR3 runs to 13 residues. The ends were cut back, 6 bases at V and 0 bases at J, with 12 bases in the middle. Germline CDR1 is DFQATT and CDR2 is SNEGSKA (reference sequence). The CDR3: CSAARGISYEQYF. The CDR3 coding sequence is TGCAGTGCCGCCCGGGGAATCTCCTACGAGCAGTACTTC.

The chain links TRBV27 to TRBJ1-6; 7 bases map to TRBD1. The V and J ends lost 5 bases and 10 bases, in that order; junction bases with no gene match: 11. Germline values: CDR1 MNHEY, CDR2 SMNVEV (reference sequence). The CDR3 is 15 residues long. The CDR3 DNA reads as TGTGCCAGCAGTACGCCCCGCGGGACAGCCTCACCCCTCCACTTT. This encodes CASSTPRGTASPLHF.

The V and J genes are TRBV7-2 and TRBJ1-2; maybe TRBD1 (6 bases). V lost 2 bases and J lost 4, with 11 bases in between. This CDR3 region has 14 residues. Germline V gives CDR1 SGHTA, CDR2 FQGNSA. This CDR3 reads CASSLNTGSYGYTF. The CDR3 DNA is TGTGCCAGCAGCTTAAACACAGGGTCCTATGGCTACACCTTC.

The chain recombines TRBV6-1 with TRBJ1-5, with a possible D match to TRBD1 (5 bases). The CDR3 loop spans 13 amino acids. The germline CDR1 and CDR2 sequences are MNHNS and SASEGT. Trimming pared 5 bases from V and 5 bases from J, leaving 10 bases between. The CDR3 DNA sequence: TGTGCCAGCAGTATCAGGGTGGATCAGCCCCAGCATTTT. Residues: CASSIRVDQPQHF.

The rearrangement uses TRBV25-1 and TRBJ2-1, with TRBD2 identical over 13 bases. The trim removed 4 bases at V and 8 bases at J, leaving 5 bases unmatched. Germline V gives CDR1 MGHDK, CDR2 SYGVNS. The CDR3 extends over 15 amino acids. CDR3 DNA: TGTGCCAGCAGTGGGACTAGCGGGAGTAGGTATGAGCAGTTCTTC. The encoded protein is CASSGTSGSRYEQFF.